The present TCR beta chain was sequenced within a study of beta chain features in type 1 diabetes. Study-wide context: Healthy donors resembled patients in age, gender and cell yields.

Of note for this clone: Antigen specificity is unknown.

The authors reverse transcribed all of the isolated RNA, so sequencing captured expressed TCRB transcripts. Measured with immunoSEQ multiplex PCR; TCRdb has only the in-frame clones, and not every one. Among under 250,000 clones listed, 13% to 15% were seen once. Points from the study as a whole: The naive, central memory and Treg TCRB repertoires showed an apparent similarity that was greater among patients than among healthy donors.

V lost 6 bases and J lost 4, with 15 bases in between. Per germline, CDR1 MNHEY and CDR2 SVGAGI. CDR3 length: 14 residues. The genes are TRBV6-5 and TRBJ1-1; no firm D call. The receptor was derived from a woman aged 40 to 50 in good health. Sequencing was done on a sample of naive CD4+ T cells from blood. CDR3 DNA: TGTGCCAGCAGGAGGCACGGAGACCCCACTGAAGCTTTCTTT. Its protein is CASRRHGDPTEAFF.